The 27 T cell receptor beta chains listed next were all sequenced from one sample in a study of blood T cell repertoires in COVID-19. Assay: immunoSEQ multiplex PCR; the TCRdb copy retains only in-frame clones and omits some. The table includes about 280,000 clones, less than 95% detected once. Sequences were obtained from PBMCs or T cells enriched from blood (not recorded which). Source of these receptors: a man aged 35-49 years who had been exposed to COVID-19.

The rearrangement joins TRBV5-6 to TRBJ1-5; no definite D call. CDR1 and CDR2 (germline): SGHDT, YYEEEE. The V gene lost 3 bases and the J gene lost 4 bases, with 17 bases spanning the gap. CDR3 length: 16 residues. As DNA, the CDR3 is TGTGCCAGCAGCTCAGTAGACATCTTTGGGAATCAGCCCCAGCATTTT. Translating gives CASSSVDIFGNQPQHF. Drawing the rest from reference TRBV5-6 and TRBJ1-5, the complete variable domain is DAGVTQSPTHLIKTRGQQVTLRCSPKSGHDTVSWYQQALGQGPQFIFQYYEEEERQRGNFPDRFSGHQFPNYSSELNVNALLLGDSALYLCASSSVDIFGNQPQHFGDGTRLSIL.

The V gene is TRBV4-2, the J gene TRBJ2-7, with 14 bases that match TRBD2. CDR1 is LGHNA and CDR2 is YNFKEQ in the germline V gene. V lost 3 bases and J lost 5; bases outside the gene matches: 9. CDR3 length equals 17 residues. Written as DNA, the CDR3 is TGTGCCAGCAGCCAGGGGGGGACTAGCGGGAGTGTAGACGAGCAGTACTTC. Translation: CASSQGGTSGSVDEQYF.

V gene TRBV5-1 combines with J gene TRBJ2-7; no firm D call. The CDR3 sequence is 12 residues long. V dropped 0 bases and J dropped 5 bases, with 6 bases sitting between them. CDR1 and CDR2 from the germline V gene are SGHRS and YFSETQ. This chain's CDR3 is CASSLGQNEQYF. CDR3 nucleotide sequence: TGCGCCAGCAGCTTGGGGCAGAACGAGCAGTACTTC.

The chain employs TRBV25-1 and TRBJ2-7; 7 bases are shared with TRBD2. Looked up from germline, CDR1 is MGHDK and CDR2 is SYGVNS. The junction had 7 bases not matched to a gene; V was cut back by 4 bases and J by 7 bases. The CDR3 covers 13 residues. CDR3 amino acids: CASSGAGSGEQYF. The CDR3 DNA sequence: TGTGCCAGCAGTGGAGCGGGGTCCGGGGAGCAGTACTTC.

The chain employs TRBV30 and TRBJ2-2, with D tentatively TRBD1 (6 bases). V lost 1 base and J lost 3, with 12 bases in between. Germline V gives CDR1 GTSNPN, CDR2 SVGIG (reference sequence). The CDR3 spans 15 residues. CDR3 nucleotides: TGTGCCTGGAGTGCGCTCAGGGGACACACCGGGGAGCTGTTTTTT. It specifies CAWSALRGHTGELFF.

V usage is TRBV19 and J usage is TRBJ2-1; TRBD2 agrees at 10 bases. Unmatched junction bases numbered 7, after V lost 5 bases and J lost 3 bases. The CDR3 extends over 16 amino acids. Germline CDR1 and CDR2: LNHDA and SQIVND (reference sequence). CDR3 loop: CASSPGTSVNYNEQFF. In nucleotides, the CDR3 is TGTGCCAGTAGTCCTGGGACTAGCGTGAACTACAATGAGCAGTTCTTC.

The CDR3 DNA reads TGTGCCAGCAGGGAGATGTCCGGAGGTTCACCCCTCCACTTT. Protein product: CASREMSGGSPLHF. The chain combines TRBV7-2 with TRBJ1-6, with D unclear. The CDR3 contains 14 residues. V dropped 6 bases and J dropped 9 bases, with 15 bases sitting between them. Germline loops: CDR1 SGHTA, CDR2 FQGNSA.

V and J are TRBV6-6 and TRBJ2-7; 7 bases are shared with TRBD1. From germline, CDR1 is MNHNY and CDR2 SVGAGI (reference sequence). Losses at the gene ends were 0 bases for V and 5 bases for J; bases not matched to a gene: 4. This CDR3 comprises 14 residues. CDR3 in amino acids: CASSYSTGKDEQYF. For the CDR3, the DNA is TGTGCCAGCAGTTACTCGACAGGGAAAGACGAGCAGTACTTC.

V and J are TRBV13 and TRBJ2-3; TRBD2 matches at 8 bases. Germline CDR1 and CDR2: PRHDT and FYEKMQ (reference sequence). V dropped 7 bases and J dropped 0; count of bases not matched to a gene: 12. This CDR3 is 17 amino acids long. The chain's CDR3 is CASNPSGGQPSTDTQYF. Written as DNA, the CDR3 is TGTGCCAGCAACCCGAGCGGGGGACAACCTAGCACAGATACGCAGTATTTT.

The chain combines TRBV16 with TRBJ1-2; D ambiguous. Trimming shortened V by 0 bases and J by 3 bases, and 14 bases separated the two germline ends. The CDR3 is 16 residues long. Germline CDR1 and CDR2: KGHSY and FQNENV. The CDR3, as DNA: TGTGCCAGCAGCCAATCAAGGCTACGGAGGGACTATGGCTACACCTTC. Protein product: CASSQSRLRRDYGYTF.

In this sample, this clone turned up once. The chain is built from TRBV28 and TRBJ2-3; 8 bases map to TRBD1. The CDR3 has 14 amino acids. CDR1 is MDHEN and CDR2 is SYDVKM in the germline V gene. V shed 5 bases, J shed 2 bases, and the junction held 3 bases outside the gene matches. CDR3 DNA sequence: TGTGCCAGCAGTCGACAGGGGACCACAGATACGCAGTATTTT. This sequence encodes CASSRQGTTDTQYF.

This sequence joins TRBV27 and TRBJ1-2; D is uncertain. The germline V gene has CDR1 MNHEY and CDR2 SMNVEV (reference sequence). This CDR3 contains 14 residues. V was clipped by 10 bases and J by 8 bases, with 23 bases between them. In nucleotides, the CDR3 is TGTGCCACAGTTCAGTGGCCGGGGAAAGGAGGCTACACCTTC. Translating it yields CATVQWPGKGGYTF.

This chain connects TRBV27 to TRBJ1-1; 9 bases are a match to TRBD1. Germline V gene data show CDR1 as MNHEY and CDR2 as SMNVEV (reference sequence). The CDR3 covers 15 residues. V was clipped by 4 bases and J by 5 bases; unmatched bases: 8. CDR3 sequence reads: CASSSGTGWDTEAFF. CDR3 nucleotides: TGTGCCAGCAGTTCGGGGACAGGGTGGGATACTGAAGCTTTCTTT.

This chain connects TRBV5-6 to TRBJ2-1, with a tentative D call TRBD1 (5 bases). The CDR3 runs to 13 residues. With 2 bases removed from V and 6 bases from J, the gap between germline ends came to 9 bases. Germline assignment: CDR1 SGHDT and CDR2 YYEEEE. The CDR3 region has the DNA TGTGCCAGCAGCTTAAAGGGGATCAATGAGCAGTTCTTC. This codes for CASSLKGINEQFF.

This clone was observed a handful of times. This chain links TRBV25-1 with TRBJ1-2; TRBD1 matches 7 bases. This CDR3 has 14 amino acids. The V gene end was trimmed by 2 bases and the J gene end by 2 bases; junction bases not matched to a gene: 2. Germline assignment: CDR1 MGHDK and CDR2 SYGVNS. The CDR3 DNA reads as TGTGCCAGCAGTGAACGGGGACAGAACTATGGCTACACCTTC. As protein: CASSERGQNYGYTF.

The chain links TRBV5-4 to TRBJ1-6; TRBD1 matches at 9 bases. Unmatched junction bases numbered 1, after V lost 3 bases and J lost 6 bases. The CDR3 covers 14 residues. Germline CDR1 and CDR2: SGHNT and YYREEE (reference sequence). The CDR3 reads CASSWTGVNSPLHF. DNA for the CDR3: TGTGCCAGCAGCTGGACAGGGGTTAATTCACCCCTCCACTTT.

The chain links TRBV2 to TRBJ1-1; the D gene is possibly TRBD1 (5 bases). The V and J ends lost 4 bases and 4 bases respectively, with 16 bases between them. CDR3 size: 15 residues. Germline CDR1 SNHLY, CDR2 FYNNEI. CDR3 DNA: TGTGCCAGCAGTGGGGGGACTTTCCTGGGCACTGAAGCTTTCTTT. The encoded protein is CASSGGTFLGTEAFF. Complete variable domain (other parts from reference TRBV2 and TRBJ1-1): EPEVTQTPSHQVTQMGQEVILRCVPISNHLYFYWYRQILGQKVEFLVSFYNNEISEKSEIFDDQFSVERPDGSNFTLKIRSTKLEDSAMYFCASSGGTFLGTEAFFGQGTRLTVV.

This clone was found once. The V call is TRBV2, the J call TRBJ2-1; TRBD1 matches at 7 bases. The CDR3 consists of 14 residues. Per the germline V gene, CDR1 is SNHLY and CDR2 is FYNNEI. Trimming took 2 bases from V and 8 from J; bases not matched to a gene: 6. CDR3 region: CASSERGGLDEQFF. In nucleotides, the CDR3 is TGTGCCAGCAGTGAAAGAGGGGGCTTGGATGAGCAGTTCTTC.

The chain links TRBV14 to TRBJ2-7; perhaps TRBD2 as D (6 bases). V was shortened by 1 base and J by 0 bases, with 10 bases between the two germline ends. The germline V gene has CDR1 SGHDN and CDR2 FVKESK. The CDR3 is 15 amino acids. DNA for the CDR3: TGTGCCAGCAGCCAAGTGGGGGGTCCCTCCTACGAGCAGTACTTC. The encoded protein is CASSQVGGPSYEQYF.

The V call is TRBV9, the J call TRBJ2-7, with a possible D match to TRBD1 (6 bases). With 4 bases removed from V and 6 bases from J, the gap between germline ends came to 11 bases. The CDR3 length is 12 residues. Germline lookup yields CDR1 SGDLS and CDR2 YYNGEE. DNA of the CDR3: TGTGCCAGCAGCCCCCTAGGGGGCGAGCAGTACTTC. It translates to CASSPLGGEQYF.

The chain carries TRBV18 and TRBJ2-7, with a possible D match to TRBD1 (6 bases). CDR1 and CDR2 (germline): KGHSH, LQKENI. The length of the CDR3 is 15 residues. V shed 0 bases and J shed 1 base, with 10 bases lying between them. The CDR3 protein is CASSPPGDTSYEQYF. The CDR3 nucleotides are TGTGCCAGCTCACCACCTGGGGACACATCCTACGAGCAGTACTTC.

Comments on this clone: Additional DNA sequences in this sample encode the identical CDR3. This chain joins TRBV3-1 (or the pseudogene TRBV3-2) and TRBJ2-3, with 8 bases identical to TRBD1. V lost 6 bases to trimming and J lost 2 bases; unmatched junction nucleotides: 1. CDR3 length: 13 amino acids. CDR1 and CDR2 from the germline V gene are LGHDT and YNNKEL (reference sequence). The CDR3 region is CASSQGATDTQYF. The CDR3 DNA is TGTGCCAGCAGTCAGGGGGCCACAGATACGCAGTATTTT.

J is TRBJ2-2 and V is TRBV28; D perhaps matches TRBD1 (5 bases). The CDR3 length is 14 residues. The germline CDR1 and CDR2 sequences are MDHEN and SYDVKM. The V and J ends lost 9 bases and 2 bases respectively, with 13 bases between them. CDR3 residues: CASVRVTNTGELFF. Here the CDR3 DNA reads TGTGCCAGTGTCAGGGTAACTAACACCGGGGAGCTGTTTTTT.

This chain uses TRBV14 with TRBJ2-5; D unclear. The CDR3 covers 15 residues. Germline V CDR1 and CDR2: SGHDN, FVKESK. V was trimmed by 0 bases and J by 5 bases, leaving 13 bases between them. The DNA for the CDR3 is TGTGCCAGCAGCCAAGATCCCAATCTCCGGGAGACCCAGTACTTC. Encoded protein: CASSQDPNLRETQYF.

The genes are TRBV11-2 and TRBJ2-7; 12 nucleotides match TRBD2. Losses at the gene ends were 0 bases for V and 4 bases for J; bases not matched to a gene: 4. In germline, CDR1 is SGHAT, CDR2 FQNNGV. This CDR3 is 16 amino acids long. CDR3 nucleotide sequence: TGTGCCAGCAGCTTAGATCAGACTAGCGGGAGTTACGAGCAGTACTTC. This translates into CASSLDQTSGSYEQYF.

This clone was picked up one time. The rearrangement uses TRBV7-6 and TRBJ1-2; 9 bases map to TRBD1. The V and J ends lost 5 bases and 2 bases, in that order; junction bases with no gene match: 9. CDR1 and CDR2 (germline): SGHVS, FNYEAQ. This CDR3 comprises 16 residues. The CDR3 spells CASSRGSGTGNYGYTF. The CDR3, as DNA: TGTGCCAGCAGCCGAGGCTCGGGGACAGGGAACTATGGCTACACCTTC.

This chain joins TRBV18 and TRBJ1-2; D possibly corresponds to TRBD1 (5 bases). The CDR3 totals 12 residues. V gave up 4 bases and J gave up 7 bases, with 10 bases separating them. Per germline, CDR1 KGHSH and CDR2 LQKENI. The CDR3 protein is CASSQGLIGYTF. Here the CDR3 DNA reads TGTGCCAGCTCACAGGGACTTATTGGCTACACCTTC.